The clone carrying this T cell receptor beta chain was counted at least ten times. Deep was the level used in running the assay. Study processing details: Junction-only immunoSEQ sequences carried no quality scores, so filtering differed. The method was immunoSEQ multiplex PCR; TCRdb's version includes in-frame clones alone and lacks a portion of them. That table furnishes V, J and clone size, whereas the DNA furnished D and trimming. In the table there are about 480,000 clones, over 60% of which are singletons. The data originate from a study of shared clonotypes between healthy human individuals. The CDR3 contains 13 residues. Trimming cost V 4 bases and J 7 bases, with 11 bases left between them. The V gene's germline CDR1 is MNHNY and CDR2 SVGAGI (reference sequence).

The chain links TRBV6-6 to TRBJ2-1, with D hard to call. The origin of this receptor is a woman aged 40 to 50 in good health. Some clones in this sample may be carry-over from other donors' samples. The material sequenced was PBMCs. This chain's CDR3 is CASSFGPQNEQFF. The CDR3 nucleotides are TGTGCCAGCAGTTTCGGGCCGCAAAATGAGCAGTTCTTC.